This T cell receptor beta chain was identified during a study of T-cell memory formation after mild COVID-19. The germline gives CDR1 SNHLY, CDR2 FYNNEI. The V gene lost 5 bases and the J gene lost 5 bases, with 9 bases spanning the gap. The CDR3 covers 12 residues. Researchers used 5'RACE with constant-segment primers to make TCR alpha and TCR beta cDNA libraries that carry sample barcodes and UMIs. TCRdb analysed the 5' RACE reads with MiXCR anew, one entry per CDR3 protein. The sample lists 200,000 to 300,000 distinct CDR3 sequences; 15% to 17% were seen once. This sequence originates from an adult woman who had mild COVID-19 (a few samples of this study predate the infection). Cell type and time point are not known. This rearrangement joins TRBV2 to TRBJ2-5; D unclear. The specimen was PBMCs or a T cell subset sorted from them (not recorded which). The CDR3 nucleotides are TGTGCCAGCAGTAGGATTGGGGAGACCCAGTACTTC. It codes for CASSRIGETQYF.